One sample yielded the 21 T cell receptor beta chains listed below, sequenced in a study of cytomegalovirus exposure and HLA in healthy donors. PCR employed 60 Vbeta and 13 Jbeta primers. Clones were sequenced by immunoSEQ multiplex PCR, and TCRdb holds only the in-frame ones, with some missing. This sample has some 100,000 clones, with about 70% found just once. Sequencing was performed on PBMCs. The receptors come from a woman aged 70 to 79 in good health and CMV-seropositive.

The genes are TRBV5-1 and TRBJ2-1; no clear D gene. This CDR3 region has 13 residues. CDR1 SGHRS and CDR2 YFSETQ come from the germline V gene. Trimming removed 0 bases from V and 5 bases from J, with 6 bases in between. The DNA for the CDR3 is TGCGCCAGCAGCTTGGCCAGTAACAATGAGCAGTTCTTC. Translating gives CASSLASNNEQFF.

In its sample, this clone was seen a few times. The chain combines TRBV5-1 with TRBJ2-5; 16 bases map to TRBD2. CDR3 length: 17 residues. Trimming at V came to 4 bases and at J to 9 bases, leaving 12 bases not matched to a gene. Germline V CDR1 and CDR2: SGHRS, YFSETQ. This CDR3 is CASSRGTSGGAEEAQYF. The CDR3 DNA is TGCGCCAGCAGCCGAGGGACTAGCGGGGGGGCCGAGGAGGCCCAGTACTTC. The whole variable domain, filled in from reference TRBV5-1 and TRBJ2-5, reads KAGVTQTPRYLIKTRGQQVTLSCSPISGHRSVSWYQQTPGQGLQFLFEYFSETQRNKGNFPGRFSGRQFSNSRSEMNVSTLELGDSALYLCASSRGTSGGAEEAQYFGPGTRLLVL.

This sequence joins TRBV19 and TRBJ1-5; D is unclear. Germline V lookup: CDR1 LNHDA, CDR2 SQIVND (reference sequence). The CDR3 loop spans 13 amino acids. Trimming pared 2 bases from V and 6 bases from J, leaving 8 bases between. As DNA, the CDR3 is TGTGCCAGTAGTATAATCGCAGGTCAGCCCCAGCATTTT. It is translated as CASSIIAGQPQHF.

V is TRBV7-6 and J is TRBJ2-2; a weak D match, TRBD2 (5 bases). The CDR3 is made up of 11 amino acids. The V gene lost 11 bases and the J gene lost 5 bases, with 9 bases spanning the gap. Germline loops: CDR1 SGHVS, CDR2 FNYEAQ. CDR3 DNA: TGTGCCGTAAGCGGTACCGGGGAGCTGTTTTTT. Translating it yields CAVSGTGELFF.

This chain uses TRBV10-2 with TRBJ1-4; 7 positions agree with TRBD1. The germline V gene encodes CDR1 WSHSY and CDR2 SAAADI. The CDR3 has 14 amino acids. V was clipped by 8 bases and J by 4 bases; unmatched bases: 7. In DNA, the CDR3 is TGCGCCAGCGGTACACAGGGGCTTAATGAAAAACTGTTTTTT. Translated, it gives CASGTQGLNEKLFF.

The count of this clone is one. This chain links TRBV6-5 with TRBJ1-1; D gene ambiguous. The CDR3 extends over 14 amino acids. Per germline, CDR1 MNHEY and CDR2 SVGAGI. Trimming left V 1 base short and J 5 bases short, with 11 bases between. The CDR3 sequence: CASSYLGVGTEAFF. CDR3 coding DNA: TGTGCCAGCAGTTACTTGGGAGTGGGGACTGAAGCTTTCTTT.

The chain carries TRBV13 and TRBJ2-3; 8 nucleotides align to TRBD2. There are 14 residues in the CDR3. The V gene end was trimmed by 4 bases and the J gene end by 6 bases; junction bases not matched to a gene: 6. Germline lookup yields CDR1 PRHDT and CDR2 FYEKMQ (reference sequence). This CDR3 reads CASSYGLAADTQYF. CDR3 in DNA: TGTGCCAGCAGCTACGGACTAGCAGCGGATACGCAGTATTTT.

The chain recombines TRBV18 with TRBJ2-2; D may be TRBD2 (5 bases). Trimming took off 6 bases at V and 1 base at J, with 6 bases between the two ends. Looked up from germline, CDR1 is KGHSH and CDR2 is LQKENI. This CDR3 spans 13 amino acids. Written as DNA, the CDR3 is TGTGCCAGCTCGAGGGAGAACACCGGGGAGCTGTTTTTT. Protein product: CASSRENTGELFF. Full variable domain (outside the CDR3, taken from reference TRBV18 and TRBJ2-2): NAGVMQNPRHLVRRRGQEARLRCSPMKGHSHVYWYRQLPEEGLKFMVYLQKENIIDESGMPKERFSAEFPKEGPSILRIQQVVRGDSAAYFCASSRENTGELFFGEGSRLTVL.

This sequence joins TRBV7-8 and TRBJ2-1; 9 bases line up with TRBD2. V lost 1 base to trimming and J lost 8 bases; unmatched junction nucleotides: 12. The CDR3 has 17 residues. Germline lookup yields CDR1 SGHVS and CDR2 FQNEAQ. The CDR3 region has the DNA TGTGCCAGCAGCTTAGTGGGGGGACTAGCACGTTTCGATGAGCAGTTCTTC. Amino acids: CASSLVGGLARFDEQFF.

The genes are TRBV2 and TRBJ1-4, with 7 bases matching TRBD1. The V gene end was trimmed by 2 bases and the J gene end by 3 bases; junction bases not matched to a gene: 9. This CDR3 is built from 17 residues. CDR1 and CDR2 (germline): SNHLY, FYNNEI. The CDR3, as DNA: TGTGCCAGCAGTGAACTTTGGACAGGCCTAGCTAATGAAAAACTGTTTTTT. Translation gives CASSELWTGLANEKLFF.

In its sample, this clone was seen once. The rearrangement uses TRBV5-4 and TRBJ1-3; no reliable D call. The V end lost 0 bases, the J end lost 2 bases, and 9 bases lay between the germline ends. The CDR3 is 15 residues long. Germline V gene sequence: CDR1 SGHNT, CDR2 YYREEE (reference sequence). This CDR3 is CASSLAGRAGNTIYF. The CDR3 nucleotides read TGTGCCAGCAGCTTGGCCGGGAGGGCTGGAAACACCATATATTTT.

The V and J genes are TRBV2 and TRBJ2-1; 11 bases map to TRBD2. Unmatched junction bases numbered 14, after V lost 5 bases and J lost 5 bases. This CDR3 contains 18 residues. Germline V gene data show CDR1 as SNHLY and CDR2 as FYNNEI. The CDR3 here is CASSPLAGALAGDNEQFF. As DNA, the CDR3 is TGTGCCAGCAGTCCACTAGCGGGGGCCCTCGCGGGGGACAATGAGCAGTTCTTC.

V usage is TRBV6-1 and J usage is TRBJ1-2; no firm D call. The germline gives CDR1 MNHNS, CDR2 SASEGT. There are 13 residues in the CDR3. V was trimmed by 1 base and J by 6 bases, leaving 9 bases between them. In DNA, the CDR3 is TGTGCCAGCAGTGAAGTCTTGTCGGATGGCTACACCTTC. It codes for CASSEVLSDGYTF.

This rearrangement joins TRBV6-1 to TRBJ2-3; TRBD2 agrees at 12 bases. V was clipped by 2 bases and J by 4 bases; unmatched bases: 13. The CDR3 extends over 19 amino acids. Germline V gives CDR1 MNHNS, CDR2 SASEGT. This CDR3 is CASSEFPRTSGNVADTQYF. CDR3 nucleotides: TGTGCCAGCAGTGAATTCCCTCGGACTAGCGGGAATGTGGCAGATACGCAGTATTTT.

This chain links TRBV6-6 with TRBJ2-7, with a tentative D call TRBD2 (6 bases). Germline assignment: CDR1 MNHNY and CDR2 SVGAGI (reference sequence). V gave up 0 bases and J gave up 0 bases, with 9 bases separating them. CDR3 size: 15 residues. The CDR3, as DNA: TGTGCCAGCAGTTACTCAGGAGGGAGCTCCTACGAGCAGTACTTC. Translated: CASSYSGGSSYEQYF.

The V and J genes are TRBV6-4 and TRBJ2-1, with 7 bases that match TRBD1. The V gene's germline CDR1 is MRHNA and CDR2 SNTAGT. Trimming took 3 bases from V and 8 from J; bases not matched to a gene: 7. The CDR3 spans 14 residues. The CDR3 DNA is TGTGCCAGCAGTGAATCAGGGGGTCGGGATGAGCAGTTCTTC. Protein product: CASSESGGRDEQFF.

CDR3 DNA: TGTGCCAGCAGCCAAGAGTCAGGTGCGAACACCGGGGAGCTGTTTTTT. This gives the protein CASSQESGANTGELFF. The chain has TRBV14 and TRBJ2-2; no firm D call. Germline CDR1 and CDR2: SGHDN and FVKESK. The CDR3 extends over 16 amino acids. V lost 0 bases to trimming and J lost 0 bases, with 8 bases between them.

This chain joins TRBV2 and TRBJ2-7, with D possibly TRBD2 on 6 matching bases. Trimming pared 6 bases from V and 4 bases from J, leaving 22 bases between. Germline V gene data show CDR1 as SNHLY and CDR2 as FYNNEI. CDR3 length: 16 residues. CDR3 protein: CASRTISGGIKYEQYF. CDR3 coding DNA: TGTGCCAGCAGGACTATCTCCGGAGGGATAAAGTACGAGCAGTACTTC. The whole variable domain, filled in from reference TRBV2 and TRBJ2-7, reads EPEVTQTPSHQVTQMGQEVILRCVPISNHLYFYWYRQILGQKVEFLVSFYNNEISEKSEIFDDQFSVERPDGSNFTLKIRSTKLEDSAMYFCASRTISGGIKYEQYFGPGTRLTVT.

The chain links TRBV7-2 to TRBJ2-7; the match to TRBD2 covers 13 bases. The CDR3 totals 16 residues. Unmatched junction bases numbered 5, after V lost 5 bases and J lost 1 base. The germline gives CDR1 SGHTA, CDR2 FQGNSA. CDR3: CASSQTGLAGSYEQYF. Here the CDR3 DNA reads TGTGCCAGCAGCCAAACGGGACTAGCGGGATCCTACGAGCAGTACTTC. Full variable domain (rest looked up from reference TRBV7-2 and TRBJ2-7): GAGVSQSPSNKVTEKGKDVELRCDPISGHTALYWYRQSLGQGLEFLIYFQGNSAPDKSGLPSDRFSAERTGGSVSTLTIQRTQQEDSAVYLCASSQTGLAGSYEQYFGPGTRLTVT.

The CDR3 DNA reads as TGTGCCAGTAGTATCCAGACAGGGGGCTCCTACGAGCAGTACTTC. The encoded protein is CASSIQTGGSYEQYF. The chain uses TRBV19 and TRBJ2-7; 9 bases are shared with TRBD1. Germline V CDR1 and CDR2: LNHDA, SQIVND (reference sequence). Germline trimming cut 3 bases from V and 0 bases from J; bases unmatched to any gene: 3. The CDR3 length is 15 residues.

CDR3 nucleotides: TGTGCCAGCAGTTACGTAGGGGTGCAGTTCTTC. Translation gives CASSYVGVQFF. The rearrangement uses TRBV6-5 and TRBJ2-1; a possible D gene is TRBD1 (5 bases). CDR1 and CDR2 (germline): MNHEY, SVGAGI. The CDR3 is 11 amino acids. Deletions cut 2 bases from V and 12 bases from J, with 8 bases between.